The 3 T cell receptor beta chains in this list originate from one sample, sequenced in a study of blood T cell repertoires in COVID-19. TCRdb's copy holds only in-frame clones and misses some; the assay was immunoSEQ multiplex PCR. The sample includes 85,000 to 120,000 clones, 70% to 80% of them seen just once. Sequencing used peripheral blood. Source of these receptors: a man in his sixties with active or convalescent COVID-19.

V and J are TRBV18 and TRBJ2-2; D might be TRBD1 (5 bases). The CDR3 spans 16 residues. Germline CDR1 is KGHSH and CDR2 is LQKENI. The V gene lost 0 bases and the J gene lost 6 bases, with 14 bases spanning the gap. The CDR3 coding sequence is TGTGCCAGCTCACCACCGGTTACAGGTGTGTCCGGGGAGCTGTTTTTT. It specifies CASSPPVTGVSGELFF.

The V gene is TRBV5-6, the J gene TRBJ2-1; D gene uncertain. The CDR3 runs 13 residues. V was clipped by 1 base and J by 7 bases, with 9 bases between them. Germline assignment: CDR1 SGHDT and CDR2 YYEEEE. CDR3 loop: CASSLWPLNEQFF. CDR3 nucleotide sequence: TGTGCCAGCAGCTTGTGGCCCTTGAATGAGCAGTTCTTC.

The DNA for the CDR3 is TGTGCCAGTAACACACAGGGGGCAAGGAGTAATTCACCCCTCCACTTT. It codes for CASNTQGARSNSPLHF. The chain uses TRBV19 and TRBJ1-6; the match to TRBD1 covers 9 bases. The CDR3 covers 16 residues. CDR1 is LNHDA, CDR2 SQIVND, per germline (reference sequence). V was pared by 7 bases and J by 6 bases, with 10 bases of the junction left unmatched.